Listed below are T cell receptor beta chains from one sample, sequenced in a study of shared clonotypes between healthy human individuals. Method: immunoSEQ multiplex PCR; TCRdb's copy keeps in-frame clones and lacks some. The sample contains fewer than 3 million clones, about 90% of which appear only once. The sequenced material came from naive CD4+ T cells from PBMCs. The origin of the receptors is a man between 18 and 35 years old in good health. Some clones in this sample may be carry-over from other donors' samples. The CDR3 runs from the conserved cysteine through the conserved F or W. Each record gives: J gene, CDR3 length, clone size, D gene, V gene, CDR3 DNA, CDR3 protein. A D gene is named only where the DNA matches it firmly. A clone size is listed for some rows: how often the clone was seen (once, few, many), or a class if it is expanded.

j_gene: TRBJ2-1
len: 17
abundance: .
d_gene: .
v_gene: TRBV19
CDR3nt: TGTGCCAGTAGGCGAGACGGACTATGGAGCTCCTACAATGAGCAGTTCTTC
CDR3aa: CASRRDGLWSSYNEQFF

j_gene: TRBJ2-5
len: 15
abundance: .
d_gene: TRBD2
v_gene: TRBV10-1
CDR3nt: TGCGCCAGCAGTGCCCTAGCGGGAGGTTTGTCGACCCAGTACTTC
CDR3aa: CASSALAGGLSTQYF

j_gene: TRBJ2-2
len: 16
abundance: .
d_gene: TRBD2
v_gene: TRBV7-8
CDR3nt: TGTGCCAGCAGCTTACCGGGACTAGCGGTTCAGGGGGAGCTGTTTTTT
CDR3aa: CASSLPGLAVQGELFF

j_gene: TRBJ2-1
len: 18
abundance: .
d_gene: TRBD1
v_gene: TRBV25-1
CDR3nt: TGTGCCAGCCGCCGGGACAGGGGGCTAAAAGGGTCCTACAATGAGCAGTTCTTC
CDR3aa: CASRRDRGLKGSYNEQFF

j_gene: TRBJ2-7
len: 16
abundance: .
d_gene: .
v_gene: TRBV5-5
CDR3nt: TGTGCCAGCAGCTTGGCCATCGGGAGACGTTCTCCCGAGCAGTACTTC
CDR3aa: CASSLAIGRRSPEQYF

j_gene: TRBJ2-1
len: 14
abundance: .
d_gene: .
v_gene: TRBV27
CDR3nt: TGTGCCAGCAGTGCCGCAGGATCCTACAATGAGCAGTTCTTC
CDR3aa: CASSAAGSYNEQFF

j_gene: TRBJ1-1
len: 14
abundance: few
d_gene: .
v_gene: TRBV7-2
CDR3nt: TGTGCCAGCAGCTTAGTGGGGCAGAACACTGAAGCTTTCTTT
CDR3aa: CASSLVGQNTEAFF

j_gene: TRBJ2-3
len: 17
abundance: .
d_gene: TRBD2
v_gene: TRBV10-3
CDR3nt: TGTGCCATCAGTGAGTCGGGGGAGGGCCGTCGTACAGATACGCAGTATTTT
CDR3aa: CAISESGEGRRTDTQYF

j_gene: TRBJ2-2
len: 15
abundance: once
d_gene: .
v_gene: TRBV30
CDR3nt: TGTGCCTGGAGTCCCACGGGTTTAGTGTTCGGGGAGCTGTTTTTT
CDR3aa: CAWSPTGLVFGELFF

j_gene: TRBJ1-2
len: 14
abundance: .
d_gene: TRBD1
v_gene: TRBV28
CDR3nt: TGTGCCAGCAGTTTGCGGGACAGATCTACTGGCTACACCTTC
CDR3aa: CASSLRDRSTGYTF

j_gene: TRBJ2-5
len: 14
abundance: once
d_gene: TRBD1
v_gene: TRBV6-1
CDR3nt: TGTGCCAGCAGTGAGGACAGGGTTCGTGAGACCCAGTACTTC
CDR3aa: CASSEDRVRETQYF

j_gene: TRBJ2-5
len: 17
abundance: .
d_gene: .
v_gene: TRBV9
CDR3nt: TGTGCCAGCAGCGTAGGGGGTGGGAGGACTTATCAAGAGACCCAGTACTTC
CDR3aa: CASSVGGGRTYQETQYF

j_gene: TRBJ2-5
len: 12
abundance: .
d_gene: .
v_gene: TRBV4-1
CDR3nt: TGCGCCAGCATTTCGGATCAAGAGACCCAGTACTTC
CDR3aa: CASISDQETQYF

j_gene: TRBJ2-2
len: 15
abundance: .
d_gene: .
v_gene: TRBV2
CDR3nt: TGTGCCAGCAAGGAGACAGAATCGAACACCGGGGAGCTGTTTTTT
CDR3aa: CASKETESNTGELFF

j_gene: TRBJ2-3
len: 13
abundance: .
d_gene: .
v_gene: TRBV6-5
CDR3nt: TGTGCCAGCAGTTCCCCGGCGGGCGATACGCAGTATTTT
CDR3aa: CASSSPAGDTQYF

j_gene: TRBJ2-7
len: 15
abundance: once
d_gene: .
v_gene: TRBV9
CDR3nt: TGTGCCAGCAGCGTAGCCGCGGTAAGCTCCTACGAGCAGTACTTC
CDR3aa: CASSVAAVSSYEQYF

j_gene: TRBJ1-1
len: 16
abundance: .
d_gene: .
v_gene: TRBV11-2
CDR3nt: TGTGCCAGCAGCTTAGCCTTGCCAGCGCGAAACACTGAAGCTTTCTTT
CDR3aa: CASSLALPARNTEAFF

j_gene: TRBJ2-3
len: 14
abundance: .
d_gene: .
v_gene: TRBV5-4
CDR3nt: TGTGCCAGCAGCTTTGGGGGGAGAACAGATACGCAGTATTTT
CDR3aa: CASSFGGRTDTQYF

j_gene: TRBJ2-1
len: 15
abundance: once
d_gene: TRBD2
v_gene: TRBV5-1
CDR3nt: TGCGCCAGCAGCCGGACTAGCGGCCCCTACAATGAGCAGTTCTTC
CDR3aa: CASSRTSGPYNEQFF

j_gene: TRBJ1-1
len: 14
abundance: .
d_gene: .
v_gene: TRBV18
CDR3nt: TGTGCCAGCTCACCAGGTCTTCTCAACACTGAAGCTTTCTTT
CDR3aa: CASSPGLLNTEAFF

j_gene: TRBJ2-3
len: 16
abundance: .
d_gene: TRBD1
v_gene: TRBV5-1
CDR3nt: TGCGCCAGCAGCTTTAAGGGGACAGGGGAGGCAGATACGCAGTATTTT
CDR3aa: CASSFKGTGEADTQYF

j_gene: TRBJ2-2
len: 16
abundance: once
d_gene: .
v_gene: TRBV6-6
CDR3nt: TGTGCCAGCAGTTACCCTTTGCGGGGGAACACCGGGGAGCTGTTTTTT
CDR3aa: CASSYPLRGNTGELFF

j_gene: TRBJ1-5
len: 16
abundance: once
d_gene: .
v_gene: TRBV7-3
CDR3nt: TGTGCCAGCAGACAAGGGGTACGAAATAGCAATCAGCCCCAGCATTTT
CDR3aa: CASRQGVRNSNQPQHF

j_gene: TRBJ2-1
len: 14
abundance: .
d_gene: .
v_gene: TRBV28
CDR3nt: TGTGCCAGCAGTTTATCGGGGGGCCCCAGTGAGCAGTTCTTC
CDR3aa: CASSLSGGPSEQFF

j_gene: TRBJ2-7
len: 15
abundance: .
d_gene: .
v_gene: TRBV4-2
CDR3nt: TGTGCCAGCAGCCAAGGGGGGACCGTCCCCTACGAGCAGTACTTC
CDR3aa: CASSQGGTVPYEQYF

j_gene: TRBJ1-1
len: 12
abundance: once
d_gene: .
v_gene: TRBV10-3
CDR3nt: TGTGCCATTAGGGCACCAGGGGCCGGAGCTTTCTTT
CDR3aa: CAIRAPGAGAFF

j_gene: TRBJ2-7
len: 15
abundance: .
d_gene: .
v_gene: TRBV11-3
CDR3nt: TGTGCCAGCAGCTTAGGGTTAAGGGACTCCTACGAGCAGTACTTC
CDR3aa: CASSLGLRDSYEQYF

j_gene: TRBJ2-5
len: 14
abundance: .
d_gene: .
v_gene: TRBV5-4
CDR3nt: TGTGCCAGCAGCTTTGGGACCACTCAAGAGACCCAGTACTTC
CDR3aa: CASSFGTTQETQYF

j_gene: TRBJ2-4
len: 16
abundance: .
d_gene: TRBD2
v_gene: TRBV7-9
CDR3nt: TGTGCCAGCAGCTTAGTGGCTGGCGGGAGAGACAACATTCAGTACTTC
CDR3aa: CASSLVAGGRDNIQYF

j_gene: TRBJ1-3
len: 14
abundance: .
d_gene: .
v_gene: TRBV29-1
CDR3nt: TGCAGCGGGAGGGACCCAAACTCTGGAAACACCATATATTTT
CDR3aa: CSGRDPNSGNTIYF

j_gene: TRBJ2-2
len: 14
abundance: .
d_gene: .
v_gene: TRBV27
CDR3nt: TGTGCCAGCAGTTTATCGTGGCTCACCGGGGAGCTGTTTTTT
CDR3aa: CASSLSWLTGELFF

j_gene: TRBJ1-4
len: 12
abundance: .
d_gene: .
v_gene: TRBV29-1
CDR3nt: TGCAGCGTTATCGCCCAGAATGAAAAACTGTTTTTT
CDR3aa: CSVIAQNEKLFF

j_gene: TRBJ1-3
len: 13
abundance: once
d_gene: .
v_gene: TRBV28
CDR3nt: TGTGCTACGGCTCTTGAGGCTGGAAACACCATATATTTT
CDR3aa: CATALEAGNTIYF

j_gene: TRBJ2-3
len: 18
abundance: .
d_gene: .
v_gene: TRBV7-2
CDR3nt: TGTGCCAGCAGCTTATCGGTTGGCTTACTCCAATCCACAGATACGCAGTATTTT
CDR3aa: CASSLSVGLLQSTDTQYF

j_gene: TRBJ1-1
len: 15
abundance: .
d_gene: .
v_gene: TRBV6-5
CDR3nt: TGTGCCAGCAGTTACCGGGACGGTGGGGGCACTGAAGCTTTCTTT
CDR3aa: CASSYRDGGGTEAFF

j_gene: TRBJ2-3
len: 13
abundance: .
d_gene: .
v_gene: TRBV7-3
CDR3nt: TGTGCCAGCAGCTTACAGTCCCCAGATACGCAGTATTTT
CDR3aa: CASSLQSPDTQYF

j_gene: TRBJ1-1
len: 14
abundance: few
d_gene: .
v_gene: TRBV30
CDR3nt: TGTGCCTGGAGTCAGGTCAGGGGGAACACTGAAGCTTTCTTT
CDR3aa: CAWSQVRGNTEAFF

j_gene: TRBJ2-2
len: 17
abundance: .
d_gene: TRBD2
v_gene: TRBV6-1
CDR3nt: TGTGCCAGCAGTGTCGGACTAGCGGGAGCGGGCACCGGGGAGCTGTTTTTT
CDR3aa: CASSVGLAGAGTGELFF

j_gene: TRBJ2-3
len: 14
abundance: .
d_gene: TRBD2
v_gene: TRBV5-1
CDR3nt: TGCGCCAGCAGCTCGGGAAGCGGGGAGGATACGCAGTATTTT
CDR3aa: CASSSGSGEDTQYF

j_gene: TRBJ2-5
len: 13
abundance: .
d_gene: .
v_gene: TRBV2
CDR3nt: TGTGCCAGCAGTGAAGACGGCCAAGAGACCCAGTACTTC
CDR3aa: CASSEDGQETQYF

j_gene: TRBJ2-3
len: 14
abundance: .
d_gene: .
v_gene: TRBV29-1
CDR3nt: TGCAGCGGATTTGACACGGTCCGCACAGATACGCAGTATTTT
CDR3aa: CSGFDTVRTDTQYF

j_gene: TRBJ1-2
len: 13
abundance: .
d_gene: .
v_gene: TRBV19
CDR3nt: TGTGCCAGTAGTAGAGATCCGGCCGAGGGCTACACCTTC
CDR3aa: CASSRDPAEGYTF

j_gene: TRBJ1-1
len: 13
abundance: once
d_gene: .
v_gene: TRBV6-1
CDR3nt: TGTGCCAGCAGTGAAGTGACCCGTCTTGAAGCTTTCTTT
CDR3aa: CASSEVTRLEAFF

j_gene: TRBJ2-6
len: 15
abundance: .
d_gene: .
v_gene: TRBV13
CDR3nt: TGTGCCAGCAGCTTTCGGGTATCTGGGGCCAACGTCCTGACTTTC
CDR3aa: CASSFRVSGANVLTF

j_gene: TRBJ2-3
len: 15
abundance: .
d_gene: TRBD1
v_gene: TRBV2
CDR3nt: TGTGCCAGCAGCGGAGGACAGGGAAGCACAGATACGCAGTATTTT
CDR3aa: CASSGGQGSTDTQYF